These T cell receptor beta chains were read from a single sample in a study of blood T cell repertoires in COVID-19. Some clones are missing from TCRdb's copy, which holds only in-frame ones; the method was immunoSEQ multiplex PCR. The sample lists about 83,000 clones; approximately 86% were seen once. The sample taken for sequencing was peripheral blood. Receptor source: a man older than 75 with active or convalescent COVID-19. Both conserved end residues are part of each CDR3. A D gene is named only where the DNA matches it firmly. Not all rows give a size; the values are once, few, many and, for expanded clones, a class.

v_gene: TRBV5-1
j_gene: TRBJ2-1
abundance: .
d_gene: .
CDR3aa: CASRWAGQQNDEQFF
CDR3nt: TGCGCCAGCAGGTGGGCGGGACAGCAAAACGATGAGCAGTTCTTC

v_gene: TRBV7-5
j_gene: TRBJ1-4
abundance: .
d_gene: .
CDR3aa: CVRSSVARDGNEKLFF
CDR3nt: TGTGTCAGAAGCTCCGTTGCCCGCGACGGGAATGAAAAACTGTTTTTT

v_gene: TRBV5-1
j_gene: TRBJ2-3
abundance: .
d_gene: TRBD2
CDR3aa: CASSLGLAGSGDTQYF
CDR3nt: TGCGCCAGCAGCTTGGGACTAGCGGGGTCTGGTGATACGCAGTATTTT

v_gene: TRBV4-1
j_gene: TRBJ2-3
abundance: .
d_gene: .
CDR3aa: CASSQDGAEGTDTQYF
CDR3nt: TGCGCCAGCAGCCAAGATGGGGCGGAGGGTACAGATACGCAGTATTTT

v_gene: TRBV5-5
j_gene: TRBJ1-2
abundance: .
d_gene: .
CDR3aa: CASSLRSNYGYTF
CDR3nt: TGTGCCAGCAGCTTGCGGAGTAACTATGGCTACACCTTC

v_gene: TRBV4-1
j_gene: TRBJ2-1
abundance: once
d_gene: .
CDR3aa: CASSLIRGNEQFF
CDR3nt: TGCGCCAGCAGCCTGATAAGGGGCAATGAGCAGTTCTTC

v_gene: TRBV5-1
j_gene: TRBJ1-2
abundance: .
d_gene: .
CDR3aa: CASKLTGASVDGYTF
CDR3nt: TGCGCCAGCAAATTGACAGGCGCATCAGTAGACGGCTACACCTTC

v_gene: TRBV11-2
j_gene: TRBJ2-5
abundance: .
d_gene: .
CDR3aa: CASSMGAQETQYF
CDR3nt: TGTGCCAGCAGCATGGGAGCCCAAGAGACCCAGTACTTC

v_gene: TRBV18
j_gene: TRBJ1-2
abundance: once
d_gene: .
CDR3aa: CASSPVGDEGYTF
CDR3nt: TGTGCCAGCTCACCAGTCGGGGATGAGGGCTACACCTTC

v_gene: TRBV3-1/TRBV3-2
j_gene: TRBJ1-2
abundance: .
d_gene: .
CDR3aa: CASSQVRQGYGYTF
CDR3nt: TGTGCCAGCAGCCAAGTTAGGCAGGGCTATGGCTACACCTTC

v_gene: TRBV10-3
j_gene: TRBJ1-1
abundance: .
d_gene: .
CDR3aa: CAISESEGVGTEAFF
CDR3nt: TGTGCCATCAGTGAGTCGGAAGGAGTAGGCACTGAAGCTTTCTTT

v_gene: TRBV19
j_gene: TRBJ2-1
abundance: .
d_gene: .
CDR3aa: CASSIARGANEQFF
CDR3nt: TGTGCCAGTAGTATAGCACGGGGGGCGAATGAGCAGTTCTTC

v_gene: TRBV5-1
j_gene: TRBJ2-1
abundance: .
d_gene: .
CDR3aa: CASSLTPGDNEQFF
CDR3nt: TGCGCCAGCAGCTTGACCCCCGGGGACAATGAGCAGTTCTTC

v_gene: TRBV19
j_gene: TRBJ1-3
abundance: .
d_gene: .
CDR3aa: CASSRDRSSGNTIYF
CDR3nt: TGTGCCAGTAGTCGAGACAGAAGCTCTGGAAACACCATATATTTT

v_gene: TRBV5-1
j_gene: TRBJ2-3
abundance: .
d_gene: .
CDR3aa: CASSSSESTDTQYF
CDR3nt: TGCGCCAGCAGCTCGAGCGAGAGCACAGATACGCAGTATTTT

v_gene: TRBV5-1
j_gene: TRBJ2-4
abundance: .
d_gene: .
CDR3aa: CASSLESGLTNIQYF
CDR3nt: TGCGCCAGCAGCTTGGAGTCGGGACTCACCAACATTCAGTACTTC

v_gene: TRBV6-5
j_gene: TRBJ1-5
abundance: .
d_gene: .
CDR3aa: CASHRGGVNQPQHF
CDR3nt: TGTGCCAGCCATAGGGGGGGGGTCAATCAGCCCCAGCATTTT

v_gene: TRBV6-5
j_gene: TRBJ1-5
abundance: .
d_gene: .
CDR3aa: CASSPNRATQPQHF
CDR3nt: TGTGCCAGCAGTCCGAACAGGGCTACTCAGCCCCAGCATTTT

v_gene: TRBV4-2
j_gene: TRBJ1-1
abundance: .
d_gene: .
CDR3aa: CASSQGPGPGTEAFF
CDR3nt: TGTGCCAGCAGCCAAGGTCCGGGTCCGGGGACTGAAGCTTTCTTT

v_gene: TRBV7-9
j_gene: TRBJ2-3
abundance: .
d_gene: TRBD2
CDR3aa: CASSLRFRSGGPSTDTQYF
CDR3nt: TGTGCCAGCAGCTTACGTTTTCGGAGCGGGGGACCCTCCACAGATACGCAGTATTTT

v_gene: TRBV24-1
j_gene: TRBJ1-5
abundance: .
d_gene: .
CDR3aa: CATSGGPRNQPQHF
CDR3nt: TGTGCCACCAGTGGAGGGCCGAGAAATCAGCCCCAGCATTTT

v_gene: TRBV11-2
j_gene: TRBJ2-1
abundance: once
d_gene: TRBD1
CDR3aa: CASSWDRANEQFF
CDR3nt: TGTGCCAGCAGCTGGGACAGGGCCAATGAGCAGTTCTTC

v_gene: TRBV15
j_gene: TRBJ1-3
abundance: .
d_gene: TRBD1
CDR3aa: CATSTDRARNTIYF
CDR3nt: TGTGCCACCAGCACAGACAGGGCCCGGAACACCATATATTTT

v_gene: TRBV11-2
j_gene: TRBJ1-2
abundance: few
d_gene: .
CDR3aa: CASSSQGYGYTF
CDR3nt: TGTGCCAGCAGCTCTCAGGGCTATGGCTACACCTTC

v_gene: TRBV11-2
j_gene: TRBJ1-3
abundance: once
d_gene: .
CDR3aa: CASSLDREAVARNTIYF
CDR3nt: TGTGCCAGCAGCTTAGATCGTGAGGCTGTGGCACGAAACACCATATATTTT